The 27 T cell receptor beta chains below come from one sample, sequenced in a study of blood T cell repertoires in COVID-19. The table came from immunoSEQ multiplex PCR; TCRdb's copy has only in-frame clones and leaves some out. This sample has roughly 55,000 clones, with 70% to 90% found just once. The sequencing sample was made of peripheral blood. The receptors were gathered from a man aged 60 to 69 with active or convalescent COVID-19.

The rearrangement uses TRBV6-2 or TRBV6-3 and TRBJ1-1; the D is unclear. The CDR3 length is 13 residues. Between the trimmed V and J ends, which lost 4 bases and 5 bases, there was a span of 11 bases. CDR1 is MNHEY, CDR2 SVGEGT, per germline. This CDR3 is CASSSSVVTEAFF. CDR3 DNA sequence: TGTGCCAGCAGTTCGTCGGTGGTGACTGAAGCTTTCTTT.

The chain joins TRBV2 to TRBJ1-4; D gene unclear. This CDR3 region has 12 residues. The V end lost 9 bases, the J end lost 11 bases, and 16 bases lay between the germline ends. CDR1 is SNHLY and CDR2 is FYNNEI in the germline V gene. In nucleotides, the CDR3 is TGTGCCAGTAATCGGTACGCGGGGAAACTGTTTTTT. Residues: CASNRYAGKLFF.

Note on this clone: Other DNA sequences from this sample encode an identical CDR3 as well. The chain has TRBV7-2 and TRBJ2-7; the match to TRBD1 covers 7 bases. V gave up 2 bases and J gave up 3 bases; unmatched junction bases: 7. Germline CDR1 SGHTA, CDR2 FQGNSA. The CDR3 sequence is 15 residues long. The DNA of the CDR3 is TGTGCCAGCAGCTTATCTGCCGGGACAGACTACGAGCAGTACTTC. It codes for CASSLSAGTDYEQYF.

The chain combines TRBV6-1 with TRBJ1-5, with 9 nucleotides matching TRBD1. The CDR3 is 18 residues long. The trim removed 2 bases at V and 9 bases at J, leaving 17 bases unmatched. The germline CDR1 and CDR2 sequences are MNHNS and SASEGT. Here the CDR3 reads CASSENRLRDRAIRPQHF. Written as DNA, the CDR3 is TGTGCCAGCAGTGAAAACAGACTCAGGGACAGGGCGATTCGGCCCCAGCATTTT.

The count of this clone is one. CDR3: CASSILGEVGTEAFF. CDR3 DNA sequence: TGTGCCAGTAGTATACTAGGGGAAGTCGGCACTGAAGCTTTCTTT. The rearrangement links TRBV19 to TRBJ1-1; perhaps TRBD1 as D (5 bases). The V gene lost 2 bases and the J gene lost 4 bases, with 14 bases spanning the gap. This CDR3 region has 15 residues. Germline-derived CDR1 and CDR2 are LNHDA and SQIVND (reference sequence).

CDR3 residues: CASSPTASGQPQHF. CDR3 bases: TGTGCCAGCAGTCCCACGGCAAGCGGACAGCCCCAGCATTTT. V is TRBV6-6 and J is TRBJ1-5; D is undetermined. Germline V gives CDR1 MNHNY, CDR2 SVGAGI (reference sequence). The germline V and J ends were trimmed by 5 bases and 7 bases, with 15 bases remaining between them. The CDR3 has 14 residues.

This chain connects TRBV6-2 or TRBV6-3 to TRBJ1-1, with D possibly being TRBD1 (6 bases). The CDR3 covers 16 residues. Germline V CDR1 and CDR2: MNHEY, SVGEGT. V lost 3 bases to trimming and J lost 0 bases, with 14 bases between them. In nucleotides, the CDR3 is TGTGCCAGCAGTTATATCAGGGACACGGTGAACACTGAAGCTTTCTTT. Translated, it gives CASSYIRDTVNTEAFF.

V and J are TRBV9 and TRBJ2-4; D unresolved. With 0 bases removed from V and 0 bases from J, the gap between germline ends came to 7 bases. From germline, CDR1 is SGDLS and CDR2 YYNGEE. The CDR3 totals 15 residues. CDR3 protein: CASSVDPLAKNIQYF. Written as DNA, the CDR3 is TGTGCCAGCAGCGTAGACCCACTAGCCAAAAACATTCAGTACTTC.

This chain links TRBV2 with TRBJ2-2, with D maybe TRBD2 (6 bases). Per germline, CDR1 SNHLY and CDR2 FYNNEI. The germline V and J ends were trimmed by 3 bases and 8 bases, with 10 bases remaining between them. The CDR3 has 13 amino acids. The CDR3 spells CASSDERVGELFF. In DNA, the CDR3 is TGTGCCAGCAGTGATGAGCGGGTTGGGGAGCTGTTTTTT.

The gene calls are TRBV7-9 and TRBJ1-2, with 7 bases matching TRBD1. V trimming: 3 bases; J trimming: 8 bases; junction bases outside the gene matches: 12. The CDR3 has 15 amino acids. Per germline, CDR1 SEHNR and CDR2 FQNEAQ (reference sequence). Written as DNA, the CDR3 is TGTGCCAGCAGCTTCCCAGCCGTCACAGGGGCCGGCTACACCTTC. It codes for CASSFPAVTGAGYTF.

The V and J genes are TRBV3-1 (or the pseudogene TRBV3-2) and TRBJ2-1; D may be TRBD2 (5 bases). The germline V gene encodes CDR1 LGHDT and CDR2 YNNKEL (reference sequence). V dropped 7 bases and J dropped 0 bases, with 7 bases sitting between them. The CDR3 covers 13 residues. Here the CDR3 DNA reads TGTGCCAGCAAGCGGCACTCCTACAATGAGCAGTTCTTC. Its protein is CASKRHSYNEQFF.

The rearrangement joins TRBV6-5 to TRBJ1-3; D is undetermined. The germline CDR1 and CDR2 sequences are MNHEY and SVGAGI. Trimming took off 0 bases at V and 4 bases at J, with 10 bases between the two ends. The CDR3 loop spans 15 amino acids. This CDR3 is CASSYSIQRGNTIYF. For the CDR3, the DNA is TGTGCCAGCAGTTACTCAATACAGAGAGGAAACACCATATATTTT.

V is TRBV5-4 and J is TRBJ2-2; TRBD1 matches at 8 bases. Germline V gene data show CDR1 as SGHNT and CDR2 as YYREEE (reference sequence). This CDR3 region has 14 residues. Trimming cost V 0 bases and J 5 bases; bases outside gene matches: 0. This CDR3 reads CASSLDRGTGELFF. In DNA, the CDR3 is TGTGCCAGCAGCTTGGACAGGGGGACCGGGGAGCTGTTTTTT.

The chain carries TRBV19 and TRBJ2-1, with 11 bases matching TRBD2. The V gene's germline CDR1 is LNHDA and CDR2 SQIVND (reference sequence). The CDR3 totals 19 residues. J gave up 4 bases and V 6 bases, and 17 bases lay outside the gene matches. In DNA form, the CDR3 reads TGTGCCAGTAGCGATAGGATGGGTATGGGGACTAGCGGTTACAATGAGCAGTTCTTC. This codes for CASSDRMGMGTSGYNEQFF.

This chain uses TRBV19 with TRBJ2-2, with D possibly being TRBD2 (6 bases). The ends were cut back, 3 bases at V and 6 bases at J, with 17 bases in the middle. The CDR3 contains 16 residues. Germline V gene data show CDR1 as LNHDA and CDR2 as SQIVND (reference sequence). The CDR3 nucleotides are TGTGCCAGTAGTATTGGTAGCACTACGGGGGCCGGGGAGCTGTTTTTT. Its protein is CASSIGSTTGAGELFF.

The chain links TRBV14 to TRBJ2-7, with 9 positions matching TRBD2. This CDR3 is 17 amino acids long. Germline assignment: CDR1 SGHDN and CDR2 FVKESK. Losses at the gene ends were 1 base for V and 1 base for J; bases not matched to a gene: 8. In nucleotides, the CDR3 is TGTGCCAGCAGCCAAGTTACGTGGACTAGCGAGTCCTACGAGCAGTACTTC. This encodes CASSQVTWTSESYEQYF.

The chain couples TRBV11-2 to TRBJ2-2; D is possibly TRBD2 (5 bases). The CDR3 is 15 amino acids. Germline CDR1 is SGHAT and CDR2 is FQNNGV. Trimming stripped 5 bases from V and 4 bases from J, with 14 bases between. CDR3 in amino acids: CASSLRARSTGELFF. CDR3 DNA sequence: TGTGCCAGCAGCCTGAGGGCCCGGAGCACCGGGGAGCTGTTTTTT.

The chain is built from TRBV2 and TRBJ2-2; 8 nucleotides agree with TRBD1. Trimming took 4 bases from V and 4 from J; bases not matched to a gene: 14. The CDR3 totals 18 residues. Germline V gene sequence: CDR1 SNHLY, CDR2 FYNNEI. The CDR3 is CASSAISRGQGSTGELFF. The CDR3 DNA is TGTGCCAGCAGTGCCATATCTCGAGGACAGGGAAGCACCGGGGAGCTGTTTTTT.

The rearrangement joins TRBV10-1 to TRBJ2-3; no clear D gene. The CDR3 length is 14 residues. V was trimmed by 2 bases and J by 3 bases, leaving 9 bases between them. Germline values: CDR1 WNHNN, CDR2 SYGVQD (reference sequence). CDR3 sequence (DNA): TGCGCCAGCAGTGAGAACCGAGCGACAGATACGCAGTATTTT. Its protein is CASSENRATDTQYF.

J is TRBJ2-7 and V is TRBV18, with unresolved D. Trimming left V 0 bases short and J 6 bases short, with 12 bases between. The germline gives CDR1 KGHSH, CDR2 LQKENI. There are 14 residues in the CDR3. This CDR3 reads CASSPPNIVGEQYF. The CDR3 DNA reads as TGTGCCAGCTCACCACCGAACATTGTTGGCGAGCAGTACTTC.

The chain combines TRBV6-2 or TRBV6-3 with TRBJ2-5; 7 nucleotides agree with TRBD2. The CDR3 totals 17 residues. The trim removed 2 bases at V and 1 base at J, leaving 10 bases unmatched. The germline V gene encodes CDR1 MNHEY and CDR2 SVGEGT. This CDR3 is CASSYGGVGEGQETQYF. For the CDR3, the DNA is TGTGCCAGCAGTTACGGCGGGGTTGGGGAGGGCCAAGAGACCCAGTACTTC.

In its sample, this clone was seen a few times. The CDR3 DNA is TGTGCCAGTATTGGATATAACCCTTCAGGGGAGCAGTTCTTC. Amino acid sequence: CASIGYNPSGEQFF. This chain joins TRBV19 and TRBJ2-1; D might be TRBD1 (5 bases). The V end was cut by 7 bases, the J end by 10 bases, with 20 bases between. The CDR3 has 14 residues. The V gene's germline CDR1 is LNHDA and CDR2 SQIVND (reference sequence).

The chain carries TRBV19 and TRBJ1-1, with 12 bases matching TRBD1. Germline assignment: CDR1 LNHDA and CDR2 SQIVND (reference sequence). V shed 3 bases and J 1 base; nucleotides not matched to a gene: 6. The CDR3 spans 17 residues. CDR3 residues: CASSMTGTGGKNTEAFF. The DNA for the CDR3 is TGTGCCAGTAGTATGACCGGGACAGGGGGCAAGAACACTGAAGCTTTCTTT.

The J gene is TRBJ1-4, the V gene TRBV7-6; D is ambiguous. CDR3 length: 15 amino acids. V was cut by 5 bases and J by 5 bases, with 15 bases left in between. CDR1 is SGHVS, CDR2 FNYEAQ, per germline. The CDR3: CASSAQRGSNEKLFF. The CDR3 nucleotides read TGTGCCAGCAGCGCCCAACGGGGATCCAATGAAAAACTGTTTTTT.

This chain joins TRBV7-2 and TRBJ1-6; 7 positions match TRBD1. The germline CDR1 and CDR2 sequences are SGHTA and FQGNSA. This CDR3 has 17 amino acids. V lost 3 bases to trimming and J lost 3 bases; unmatched junction nucleotides: 8. The CDR3 spells CASSFSRQGYYNSPLHF. DNA of the CDR3: TGTGCCAGCAGCTTTTCGAGACAGGGTTACTATAATTCACCCCTCCACTTT.

The CDR3 here is CASSSDRGGSGYTF. The DNA for the CDR3 is TGTGCCAGCAGCTCAGACAGGGGAGGGAGTGGCTACACCTTC. The V call is TRBV7-2, the J call TRBJ1-2, with 8 bases fitting TRBD1. The CDR3 extends over 14 amino acids. Germline loops: CDR1 SGHTA, CDR2 FQGNSA. The trim removed 4 bases at V and 7 bases at J, leaving 8 bases unmatched.

The chain uses TRBV7-3 and TRBJ2-3; D unresolved. Looked up from germline, CDR1 is SGHTA and CDR2 is FQGTGA. The CDR3 runs to 14 residues. The germline V and J ends were trimmed by 5 bases and 2 bases, with 11 bases remaining between them. This CDR3 is CASSPTRDTDTQYF. In nucleotides, the CDR3 is TGTGCCAGCAGCCCAACCCGAGACACAGATACGCAGTATTTT.